Listed below are T cell receptor beta chains from one sample, sequenced in a study of cytomegalovirus exposure and HLA in healthy donors. The repertoire was sequenced with immunoSEQ multiplex PCR; TCRdb's copy has only in-frame clones and lacks some. The repertoire has about 130,000 clones, 75% to 90% of them found once; the top ten carry roughly 2%. Sequenced sample: PBMCs. The receptor source for this set is a woman between 18 and 29 years old in good health and CMV-seronegative. Both conserved end residues are part of each CDR3. The D gene is left open where the match is weak. Clone sizes are given selectively: once, few, many, or a class where the clone is expanded.

TRBV2	.	.	TRBJ2-3	CASGKTGGTDTQYF	TGTGCCAGCGGTAAAACGGGGGGCACAGATACGCAGTATTTT
TRBV11-3	.	.	TRBJ2-7	CASSGSQGLGQYF	TGTGCCAGCAGCGGAAGTCAGGGACTCGGGCAGTACTTC
TRBV28	TRBD1	.	TRBJ2-7	CASQSGQGGYEQYF	TGTGCCAGCCAGTCGGGACAGGGAGGATACGAGCAGTACTTC
TRBV7-2	.	.	TRBJ2-7	CASSFGGGGYEQYF	TGTGCCAGCAGCTTTGGGGGAGGGGGCTACGAGCAGTACTTC
TRBV6-6	TRBD1	.	TRBJ2-7	CAIDRGEGEQYF	TGTGCCATAGACAGGGGCGAGGGCGAGCAGTACTTC
TRBV5-4	TRBD2	.	TRBJ2-7	CASSTTSGRYEQYF	TGTGCCAGCAGTACGACTAGCGGGAGGTACGAGCAGTACTTC
TRBV5-5	TRBD2	.	TRBJ2-7	CASSLWQGGYEQYF	TGTGCCAGCAGCTTGTGGCAGGGAGGGTACGAGCAGTACTTC
TRBV28	.	.	TRBJ1-1	CASSITGSGTEAFF	TGTGCCAGCAGCATCACAGGGTCGGGCACTGAAGCTTTCTTT
TRBV11-3	TRBD2	.	TRBJ2-2	CASSLPPRYAGGAGELFF	TGTGCCAGCAGCCTCCCACCCCGCTACGCGGGAGGGGCCGGGGAGCTGTTTTTT
TRBV28	.	once	TRBJ2-2	CASSLRTGELFF	TGTGCCAGCAGTTTACGGACCGGGGAGCTGTTTTTT
TRBV11-1	TRBD2	.	TRBJ2-1	CASSLRQGLAGENEQFF	TGTGCCAGCAGCCTCCGCCAGGGACTAGCGGGAGAGAATGAGCAGTTCTTC
TRBV16	.	.	TRBJ2-1	CASSQSRTSNNEQFF	TGTGCCAGCAGCCAATCGCGAACTAGCAACAATGAGCAGTTCTTC
TRBV30	.	few	TRBJ1-1	CAWRRDREAFF	TGTGCCTGGAGGAGAGACAGGGAAGCTTTCTTT
TRBV7-2	TRBD1	.	TRBJ2-5	CASSALQGRETQYF	TGTGCCAGCAGCGCGCTACAGGGGCGGGAGACCCAGTACTTC
TRBV7-9	.	.	TRBJ2-5	CASSSLETQYF	TGTGCCAGCAGCTCCCTAGAGACCCAGTACTTC
TRBV25-1	TRBD1	.	TRBJ1-2	CASSAGIPGQQGYTF	TGTGCCAGCAGTGCTGGAATTCCGGGACAGCAGGGCTACACCTTC
TRBV6-5	TRBD1	.	TRBJ1-4	CASSMGQMPNEKLFF	TGTGCCAGCAGTATGGGACAGATGCCTAATGAAAAACTGTTTTTT
TRBV7-8	.	few	TRBJ1-1	CASSLVSVGVGAMNTEAFF	TGTGCCAGCAGCTTAGTGTCCGTAGGGGTGGGCGCTATGAACACTGAAGCTTTCTTT
TRBV5-1	.	.	TRBJ2-1	CASSSLLAASSYNEQFF	TGCGCCAGCAGCTCCCTTCTAGCCGCAAGCTCCTACAATGAGCAGTTCTTC
TRBV6-5	.	once	TRBJ2-7	CASSYIRYYEQYF	TGTGCCAGCAGTTACATCCGGTACTACGAGCAGTACTTC
TRBV7-3	TRBD2	.	TRBJ2-1	CASSETSGRAGNEQFF	TGTGCCAGCAGCGAGACTAGCGGGAGGGCCGGCAATGAGCAGTTCTTC
TRBV29-1	.	.	TRBJ2-7	CSVEGGFHEQYF	TGCAGCGTTGAGGGGGGATTCCACGAGCAGTACTTC
TRBV6-6	.	.	TRBJ2-2	CASLRSENTGELFF	TGTGCCAGCCTCCGAAGCGAGAACACCGGGGAGCTGTTTTTT
TRBV4-1	.	few	TRBJ1-2	CASSPAPRQINYGYTF	TGCGCCAGCAGCCCCGCGCCCCGACAGATTAACTATGGCTACACCTTC
TRBV7-9	.	.	TRBJ2-5	CASSAQLDQETQYF	TGTGCCAGCAGCGCTCAACTAGACCAAGAGACCCAGTACTTC
TRBV5-5	.	.	TRBJ2-7	CASSLRDSPYEQYF	TGTGCCAGCAGCTTGCGGGACTCTCCCTACGAGCAGTACTTC
TRBV6-5	.	.	TRBJ2-7	CASRAEGATDEQYF	TGTGCCAGCAGGGCGGAGGGGGCGACCGACGAGCAGTACTTC